The 7 T cell receptor beta chains below were found in one sample sequenced in a study of T cells in women clearing cervical HPV infection. The repertoire was sequenced with immunoSEQ multiplex PCR; TCRdb's copy has only in-frame clones and lacks some. The sample totals fewer than 30,000 clones. Sequencing was performed on blood buffy coat. These receptors all stem from a woman aged 18-70 years with a cervical HPV16 infection that either progressed to CIN3+ or cleared (not recorded which).

The CDR3 spells CSVADRQNQPQHF. CDR3 DNA (partial): TGCAGCGTTGCGGACAGACAAAATCAGCCC. The rearrangement joins TRBV29-1 to TRBJ1-5; possible D gene TRBD1, 6 bases. The CDR3 end lies 3 residues beyond the end of the read and is filled in from the germline J gene. Germline V gene sequence: CDR1 SQVTM, CDR2 ANQGSEA. Trimming took 4 bases from V and 4 from J, leaving 11 bases between them. CDR3 length: 13 amino acids.

Comments on this clone: Read coverage stops 3 residues before the CDR3 terminus; the germline J gene supplies the remainder. The rearrangement joins TRBV2 to TRBJ1-3; maybe TRBD1 (6 bases). The V and J ends lost 7 bases and 0 bases respectively, with 13 bases between them. The CDR3 spans 15 residues. Germline-derived CDR1 and CDR2 are SNHLY and FYNNEI. The CDR3 DNA, read in part, is TGTGCCAGCACCGGACAGAGACTCTCTGGAAACACC. Translation gives CASTGQRLSGNT. The complete CDR3 reads CASTGQRLSGNTIYF.

Notes on this clone: The observed sequence ends 3 residues before the CDR3 terminus, with the missing tail filled in from the germline J gene. Other DNA sequences in this sample translate to the same CDR3. The chain employs TRBV5-1 and TRBJ2-3, with a possible D match to TRBD2 (5 bases). The CDR3 totals 16 residues. Germline CDR1 reads SGHRS; CDR2 reads YFSETQ. Deletions cut 3 bases from V and 2 bases from J, with 16 bases between. The CDR3 reads CASSSGDYPSTDTQYF. Incomplete CDR3 DNA: TGCGCCAGCAGCTCAGGAGACTACCCTTCCACAGATACG.

About this clone itself: Coverage ceases 3 residues before the CDR3 finishes, and the germline J gene fills in the end. The chain couples TRBV19 to TRBJ2-3; 9 bases map to TRBD2. With 7 bases clipped from V and 0 bases from J, the junction kept 2 bases outside the gene matches. Looked up from germline, CDR1 is LNHDA and CDR2 is SQIVND (reference sequence). This CDR3 is built from 14 residues. Partial CDR3 DNA: TGTGCCAGTACGGGGACTAGCAGCACAGATACG. Protein product: CASTGTSSTDT. The complete CDR3 reads CASTGTSSTDTQYF. Full variable domain (remainder filled in from reference TRBV19 and TRBJ2-3): DGGITQSPKYLFRKEGQNVTLSCEQNLNHDAMYWYRQDPGQGLRLIYYSQIVNDFQKGDIAEGYSVSREKKESFPLTVTSAQKNPTAFYLCASTGTSSTDTQYFGPGTRLTVL.

Comment on this clone: The read comes to an end 3 residues before the CDR3 does, leaving the germline J gene to fill in the end. The genes are TRBV18 and TRBJ2-3; D perhaps matches TRBD1 (6 bases). This CDR3 comprises 12 residues. Germline V lookup: CDR1 KGHSH, CDR2 LQKENI. CDR3: CASLGQTVTQYF. Partial CDR3 DNA: TGTGCCAGCTTGGGACAAACAGTGACG.

A note on this clone: The sequenced fragment ends 3 residues before the CDR3 boundary, so the rest is inferred from the germline J gene. This chain joins TRBV28 and TRBJ2-3; possible D gene TRBD1, 6 bases. The CDR3 runs 16 residues. V lost 4 bases and J 5 bases, leaving 19 bases between the germline ends. The germline gives CDR1 MDHEN, CDR2 SYDVKM. CDR3 amino acids: CASSSHRVATGDTQYF. Partial CDR3 DNA: TGTGCCAGCAGTTCCCATCGGGTAGCGACAGGAGATACG.

To note about this clone: Read data end 3 residues before the CDR3 end; the end is taken from the germline J gene. The chain combines TRBV5-1 with TRBJ2-3; TRBD2 matches 9 bases. Germline CDR1 SGHRS, CDR2 YFSETQ. The CDR3 length is 16 residues. This chain's CDR3 is CASSLGFASGKETQYF. The covered CDR3 bases are TGCGCCAGCAGCTTGGGGTTTGCTAGCGGGAAAGAGACG.